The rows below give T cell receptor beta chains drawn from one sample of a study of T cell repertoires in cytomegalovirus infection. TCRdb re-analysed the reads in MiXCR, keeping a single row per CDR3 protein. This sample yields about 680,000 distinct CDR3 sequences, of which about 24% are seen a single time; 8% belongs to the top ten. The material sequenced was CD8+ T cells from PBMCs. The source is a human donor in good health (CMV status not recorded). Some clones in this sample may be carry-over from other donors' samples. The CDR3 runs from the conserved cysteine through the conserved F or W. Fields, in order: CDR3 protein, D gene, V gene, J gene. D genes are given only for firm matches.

cdr3_aa: CASSQPGQGRYNEQFF
d_call: TRBD1
v_call: TRBV12-3/TRBV12-4
j_call: TRBJ2-1

cdr3_aa: CASSRSQGRDEQFF
d_call: -
v_call: TRBV5-6
j_call: TRBJ2-1

cdr3_aa: CASSLPSGGGDEKLFF
d_call: TRBD1
v_call: TRBV7-2
j_call: TRBJ1-4

cdr3_aa: CASSPLESGDTGELFF
d_call: TRBD2
v_call: TRBV7-9
j_call: TRBJ2-2

cdr3_aa: CASSRASKDTEAFF
d_call: -
v_call: TRBV7-9
j_call: TRBJ1-1

cdr3_aa: CASNPPFYTGGATTDTQYF
d_call: TRBD1
v_call: TRBV12-3/TRBV12-4
j_call: TRBJ2-3

cdr3_aa: CSAPGVGSSYNEQFF
d_call: -
v_call: TRBV20-1
j_call: TRBJ2-1

cdr3_aa: CASSHQGLAGTDTQYF
d_call: TRBD2
v_call: TRBV4-1
j_call: TRBJ2-3

cdr3_aa: CSASWMGWAFF
d_call: -
v_call: TRBV20-1
j_call: TRBJ1-1

cdr3_aa: CASSYYRRGEGDTQYF
d_call: -
v_call: TRBV6-2/TRBV6-3
j_call: TRBJ2-3

cdr3_aa: CASSSPTSGGAGSYNEQFF
d_call: TRBD2
v_call: TRBV28
j_call: TRBJ2-1

cdr3_aa: CSARAGGPHNEQFF
d_call: -
v_call: TRBV20-1
j_call: TRBJ2-1

cdr3_aa: CASSLWAGATDTQYF
d_call: -
v_call: TRBV7-2
j_call: TRBJ2-3

cdr3_aa: CASSSAREDEQYF
d_call: -
v_call: TRBV10-1
j_call: TRBJ2-7

cdr3_aa: CASSSPRGGGSYEQYF
d_call: TRBD2
v_call: TRBV7-8
j_call: TRBJ2-7

cdr3_aa: CASSLIAGYQETQYF
d_call: -
v_call: TRBV4-1
j_call: TRBJ2-5

cdr3_aa: CSVRTNGATNEKLFF
d_call: -
v_call: TRBV29-1
j_call: TRBJ1-4

cdr3_aa: CASSAWGNQPQHF
d_call: -
v_call: TRBV2
j_call: TRBJ1-5

cdr3_aa: CASSLTGGASEQYF
d_call: TRBD1
v_call: TRBV13
j_call: TRBJ2-7

cdr3_aa: CASSYPGHPYNEQFF
d_call: -
v_call: TRBV6-5
j_call: TRBJ2-1

cdr3_aa: CASSFRGGRPDEQFF
d_call: -
v_call: TRBV12-3/TRBV12-4
j_call: TRBJ2-1

cdr3_aa: CASSPMVGIFREKLFF
d_call: -
v_call: TRBV28
j_call: TRBJ1-4

cdr3_aa: CATSEKTYNEQFF
d_call: -
v_call: TRBV24-1
j_call: TRBJ2-1

cdr3_aa: CASSLERSNEKLFF
d_call: -
v_call: TRBV5-1
j_call: TRBJ1-4

cdr3_aa: CASSPLMGQGASRSYEQYF
d_call: TRBD1
v_call: TRBV7-9
j_call: TRBJ2-7

cdr3_aa: CASSMGTGYGEKLFF
d_call: TRBD1
v_call: TRBV19
j_call: TRBJ1-4

cdr3_aa: CSVVQGGPYNEQFF
d_call: -
v_call: TRBV29-1
j_call: TRBJ2-1

cdr3_aa: CASRPRGVSPQHF
d_call: -
v_call: TRBV6-1
j_call: TRBJ1-5

cdr3_aa: CASSKDRGFPLGTEAFF
d_call: TRBD1
v_call: TRBV5-4
j_call: TRBJ1-1

cdr3_aa: CSASLDREYPNTEAFF
d_call: TRBD1
v_call: TRBV20-1
j_call: TRBJ1-1

cdr3_aa: CASSLSVVNEQYF
d_call: -
v_call: TRBV27
j_call: TRBJ2-7

cdr3_aa: CASSVTEAYEQYF
d_call: -
v_call: TRBV2
j_call: TRBJ2-7

cdr3_aa: CASSYIRGAPRGTEAFF
d_call: -
v_call: TRBV6-2/TRBV6-3
j_call: TRBJ1-1